The TCR beta chain described here comes from a study of T-cell memory formation after mild COVID-19. General study points: The SARS-CoV-2 specificity of second-wave clones reaching peak at day 37 remained unverified. While clones contracting from day 15 to 85 were balanced between CD4 and CD8, later expanders leaned CD4+.

The sample holds a few counts of this clonotype. Its cognate antigen is unknown. Looked up from germline, CDR1 is SGHTA and CDR2 is FQGTGA. The CDR3 sequence is 13 residues long. The V end lost 5 bases, the J end lost 8 bases, and 14 bases lay between the germline ends. 5'RACE, which relied on constant-segment primers, yielded TCR alpha and TCR beta cDNA libraries carrying sample barcodes and UMIs. Each CDR3 protein is one row after TCRdb ran MiXCR on the 5' RACE reads. The sample lists approximately 190,000 distinct CDR3 sequences, around 16% occurring once. This TCR came from an adult woman who had mild COVID-19 (a few samples of this study predate the infection). Cell type and time point are not known. The chain links TRBV7-3 to TRBJ2-3; D may be TRBD1 (6 bases). Input material: PBMCs or a T cell subset sorted from them (not recorded which). The CDR3 DNA reads TGTGCCAGCAGCCCCCTGACAGGCGGTACGCAGTATTTT. The encoded protein is CASSPLTGGTQYF.